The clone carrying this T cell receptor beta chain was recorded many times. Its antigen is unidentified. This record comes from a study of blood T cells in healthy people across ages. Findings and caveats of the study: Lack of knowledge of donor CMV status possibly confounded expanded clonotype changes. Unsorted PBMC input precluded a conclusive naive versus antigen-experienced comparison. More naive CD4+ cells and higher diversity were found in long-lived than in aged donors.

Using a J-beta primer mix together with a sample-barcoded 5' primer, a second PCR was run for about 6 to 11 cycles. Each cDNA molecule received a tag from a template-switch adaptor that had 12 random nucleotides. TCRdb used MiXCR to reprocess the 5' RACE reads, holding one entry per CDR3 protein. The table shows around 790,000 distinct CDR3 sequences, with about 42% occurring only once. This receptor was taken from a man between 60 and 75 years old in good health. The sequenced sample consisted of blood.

Written as DNA, the CDR3 is TGTGCCAGCAGCCCGCGGGGGCTTAGCACAGATACGCAGTATTTT. Translating gives CASSPRGLSTDTQYF. This chain links TRBV11-2 with TRBJ2-3, with D perhaps matching TRBD2 (7 bases). The CDR3 loop spans 15 amino acids. The ends were cut back, 5 bases at V and 0 bases at J, with 12 bases in the middle. Per germline, CDR1 SGHAT and CDR2 FQNNGV.